What follows is one TCR beta chain and its context. The table came from immunoSEQ multiplex PCR; TCRdb's copy has only in-frame clones and leaves some out. The data contain some 2.1 million clones, roughly 95% of them singletons. The entry originates in a study of shared clonotypes between healthy human individuals. The CDR3 consists of 12 residues. Unmatched junction bases numbered 3, after V lost 4 bases and J lost 9 bases. Germline CDR1 reads ENHRY; CDR2 reads SYGVKD. CD4+ cells underwent separation, giving CD45RA+ naive and CD45RA-negative memory subsets. The chain combines TRBV10-3 with TRBJ2-1, with 7 bases aligning to TRBD2. Sequencing input: naive CD4+ T cells sorted from blood. Subset indicated: CD45RA+ positively selected. The receptor was isolated from a man in his late teens or twenties in good health. In DNA, the CDR3 is TGTGCCATCAGTGCGGCTAGCGGTGAGCAGTTCTTC. It yields the protein CAISAASGEQFF.